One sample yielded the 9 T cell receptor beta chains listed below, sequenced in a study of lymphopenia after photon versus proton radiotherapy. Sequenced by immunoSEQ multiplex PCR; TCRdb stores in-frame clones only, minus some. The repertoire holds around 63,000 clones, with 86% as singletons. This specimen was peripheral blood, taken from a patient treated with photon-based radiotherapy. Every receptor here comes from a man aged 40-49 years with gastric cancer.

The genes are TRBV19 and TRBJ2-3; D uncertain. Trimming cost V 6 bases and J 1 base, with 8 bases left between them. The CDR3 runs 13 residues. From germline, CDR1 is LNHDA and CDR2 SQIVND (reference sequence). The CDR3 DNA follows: TGTGCCAGTAGCTTTTTGGGCACAGATACGCAGTATTTT. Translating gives CASSFLGTDTQYF.

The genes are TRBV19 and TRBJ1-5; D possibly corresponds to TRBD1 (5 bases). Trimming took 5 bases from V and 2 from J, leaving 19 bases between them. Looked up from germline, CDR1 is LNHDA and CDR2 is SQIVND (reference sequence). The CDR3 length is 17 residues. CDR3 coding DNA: TGTGCCAGTAGTCCCCTGGCAGGGACGGGGGGCAATCAGCCCCAGCATTTT. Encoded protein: CASSPLAGTGGNQPQHF.

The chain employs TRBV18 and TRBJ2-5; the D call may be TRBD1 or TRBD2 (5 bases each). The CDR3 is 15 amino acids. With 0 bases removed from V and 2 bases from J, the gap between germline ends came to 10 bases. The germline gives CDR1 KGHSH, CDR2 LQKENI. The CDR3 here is CASSPPGTVQETQYF. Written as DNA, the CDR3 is TGTGCCAGCTCACCACCCGGGACGGTACAAGAGACCCAGTACTTC. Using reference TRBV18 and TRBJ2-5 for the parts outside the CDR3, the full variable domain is NAGVMQNPRHLVRRRGQEARLRCSPMKGHSHVYWYRQLPEEGLKFMVYLQKENIIDESGMPKERFSAEFPKEGPSILRIQQVVRGDSAAYFCASSPPGTVQETQYFGPGTRLLVL.

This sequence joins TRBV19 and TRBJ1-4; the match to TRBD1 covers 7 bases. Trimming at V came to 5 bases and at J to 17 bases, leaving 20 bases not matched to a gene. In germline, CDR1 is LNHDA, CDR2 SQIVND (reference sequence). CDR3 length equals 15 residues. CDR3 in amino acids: CASSAPGQSLGALFF. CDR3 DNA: TGTGCCAGTAGTGCCCCGGGACAGTCGTTGGGGGCTTTATTTTTT. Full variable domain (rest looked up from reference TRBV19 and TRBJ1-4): DGGITQSPKYLFRKEGQNVTLSCEQNLNHDAMYWYRQDPGQGLRLIYYSQIVNDFQKGDIAEGYSVSREKKESFPLTVTSAQKNPTAFYLCASSAPGQSLGALFFGSGTQLSVL.

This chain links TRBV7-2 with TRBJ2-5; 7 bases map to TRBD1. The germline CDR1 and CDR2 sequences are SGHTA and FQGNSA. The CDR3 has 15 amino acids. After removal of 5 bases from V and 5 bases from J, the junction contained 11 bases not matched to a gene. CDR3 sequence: CASSVPSGGSETQYF. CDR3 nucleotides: TGTGCCAGCAGCGTACCCTCAGGGGGATCGGAGACCCAGTACTTC.

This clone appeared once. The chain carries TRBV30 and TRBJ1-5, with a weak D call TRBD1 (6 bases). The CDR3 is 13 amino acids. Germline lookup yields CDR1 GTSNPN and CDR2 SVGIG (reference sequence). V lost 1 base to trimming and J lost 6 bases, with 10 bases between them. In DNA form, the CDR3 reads TGTGCCTGGAGTGAGCAGGGGAGTCAGCCCCAGCATTTT. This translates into CAWSEQGSQPQHF.

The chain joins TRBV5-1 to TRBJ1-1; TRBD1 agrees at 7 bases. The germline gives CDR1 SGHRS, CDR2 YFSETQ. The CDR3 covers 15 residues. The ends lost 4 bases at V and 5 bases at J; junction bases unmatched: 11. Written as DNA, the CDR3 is TGCGCCAGCAGCCCCCCTCGACAGGGAGGAACTGAAGCTTTCTTT. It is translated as CASSPPRQGGTEAFF.

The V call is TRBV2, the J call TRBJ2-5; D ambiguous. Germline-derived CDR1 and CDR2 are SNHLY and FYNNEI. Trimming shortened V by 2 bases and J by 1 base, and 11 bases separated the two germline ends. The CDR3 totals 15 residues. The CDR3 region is CASSESTAPQETQYF. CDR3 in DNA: TGTGCCAGCAGTGAAAGCACAGCACCCCAAGAGACCCAGTACTTC.

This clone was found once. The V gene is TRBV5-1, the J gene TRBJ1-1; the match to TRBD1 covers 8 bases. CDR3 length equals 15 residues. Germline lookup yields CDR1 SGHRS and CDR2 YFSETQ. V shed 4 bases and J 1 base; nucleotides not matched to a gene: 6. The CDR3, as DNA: TGCGCCAGCAGCCCCCAGGGACAGGAGAACACTGAAGCTTTCTTT. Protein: CASSPQGQENTEAFF.